This is a list of T cell receptor beta chains from one sample in a study of tumor-infiltrating lymphocytes in primary liver carcinoma. Each CDR3 protein is one row after TCRdb ran MiXCR on the multiplex PCR reads. The table includes approximately 300,000 distinct CDR3 sequences, less than 75% detected once. Sequencing used peripheral blood. The source of these receptors is a man aged 35 to 55 with primary liver carcinoma and hepatitis B virus infection. CDR3s include the opening cysteine and the closing phenylalanine or tryptophan. The D gene is left open where the match is weak. The size entry is marked missing in some rows and otherwise reads once, few, many or a size class.

d_gene	v_gene	j_gene	abundance	CDR3nt	CDR3aa
NA	TRBV6-1	TRBJ1-5	NA	TGTGCCAGCAGTGAAAGTAGGGTACAGCAGCCCCAGCATTTT	CASSESRVQQPQHF
TRBD1	TRBV29-1	TRBJ1-1	NA	TGCAGCATCACAGGGGGTCTACTTTTAGGCACTGAAGCTTTCTTT	CSITGGLLLGTEAFF
NA	TRBV6-5	TRBJ2-3	few	TGTGCCAGCAGTTACTGGACGGGCAGCACAGATACGCAGTATTTT	CASSYWTGSTDTQYF
TRBD2	TRBV11-1	TRBJ2-7	NA	TGTGTCAGCAGCCCGCGGGGGACGCTATCCTACGAGCAGTACTTC	CVSSPRGTLSYEQYF
NA	TRBV6-1	TRBJ1-5	many	TGTGCCAGCAGTGAAGGGCAGCTCAATCAGCCCCAGCATTTT	CASSEGQLNQPQHF
TRBD1	TRBV6-1	TRBJ2-6	NA	TGTGCCAGCGCCCGGGACAGCTTCCCTGGGGCCAACGTCCTGACATTC	CASARDSFPGANVLTF
TRBD2	TRBV10-3	TRBJ2-1	NA	TGTACCATCAGTGAGTCGTTGTTAGCGGGTTCCTACAATGAACAGTTCTTC	CTISESLLAGSYNEQFF
NA	TRBV6-1	TRBJ2-7	many	TGTGCCAGCACTCTCAGGGAACGCTACGAGCAGTACTTC	CASTLRERYEQYF
TRBD1	TRBV5-6	TRBJ1-1	few	TGTGCCAGCAGCTTGGGGGGGACAGGGATGAACACTGAAGCTTTCTTT	CASSLGGTGMNTEAFF
TRBD2	TRBV12-3/TRBV12-4	TRBJ2-1	NA	TGTGCCAGCCTGGTGCTAGCGGGGGAGCAGTTCTTC	CASLVLAGEQFF
NA	TRBV14	TRBJ1-5	NA	TGTGCCAGCAGCCAAGAAGGGACTAGAGATACGCAGCATTTT	CASSQEGTRDTQHF
NA	TRBV12-3/TRBV12-4	TRBJ1-2	NA	TGTGCCAGCAGTATATGGTTATTCTATGGCTACACCTTC	CASSIWLFYGYTF
NA	TRBV12-3/TRBV12-4	TRBJ1-1	once	TGTGCCAGCAGAAGGACGGTTAACACTGAAGCTCTCTTT	CASRRTVNTEALF
NA	TRBV6-1	TRBJ2-1	few	TGTGCCAGCAGTGATTCACCCAGCTCCTACAATGAGCAGTTCTTC	CASSDSPSSYNEQFF
NA	TRBV4-1	TRBJ2-7	many	TGCGCCAGCAGCCCCCGGGGGTACTACGAGCAGTACTTC	CASSPRGYYEQYF
TRBD2	TRBV6-2/TRBV6-3	TRBJ2-2	NA	TGTGTCAGCAGTCGACGGGGGGGGGAAACCGGGGAGCTGTTTTTT	CVSSRRGGETGELFF
NA	TRBV29-1	TRBJ2-7	NA	TGCAGCGTTGGGCCAGACCCCTCGTGGTCCTACGAGGAGTACTTC	CSVGPDPSWSYEEYF
NA	TRBV5-8	TRBJ2-1	NA	TGTGCCAGGAGCTTAACAGGGTGTGAGCAGTTCTTC	CARSLTGCEQFF
NA	TRBV14	TRBJ1-3	NA	TGTGCCAGCAGCCCGTATGGAAACACCATATATTTT	CASSPYGNTIYF
NA	TRBV18	TRBJ2-1	NA	TGTGCCAGCTCACCACTCGGGACGACCCTCAATGAGCAGTTCTTC	CASSPLGTTLNEQFF
NA	TRBV7-9	TRBJ2-3	NA	TGTGCCAGCAGTCAGTTCCTAGCGAGCACAGATACGCAGTATTTT	CASSQFLASTDTQYF
TRBD2	TRBV5-1	TRBJ2-5	few	TGCGCCAGCAGCTTGACTAGCGGAGAAAGCTGGGAGACCCAGTACTTC	CASSLTSGESWETQYF
NA	TRBV28	TRBJ1-4	few	TGTGCCAGCAGTTCTCGTACACAGGGAGTAAAAGAAAAACTGTTTTTT	CASSSRTQGVKEKLFF
NA	TRBV18	TRBJ2-3	NA	TGTGCCAGCTCACCAGTTTCAGATACGCAGTATTTT	CASSPVSDTQYF
TRBD2	TRBV29-1	TRBJ2-3	NA	TGCAGCGTACGCGTAGCGGGAGGGCCCTATAGCACAGATACGCAGTATTTT	CSVRVAGGPYSTDTQYF
TRBD2	TRBV6-4	TRBJ2-1	NA	TGTGCCAGCAGTGAGGGACTAGCGCACTACAATGAGCAGTTCTTC	CASSEGLAHYNEQFF
TRBD1	TRBV28	TRBJ2-7	NA	TGTGCCAGCAGTTTATCCCGGACAGGGGTCAACGAGCATTACTTC	CASSLSRTGVNEHYF
NA	TRBV5-5	TRBJ1-1	NA	TGTGCCTGCAGCTCCTTTTACGCAGGGTTGGGAACTGAAGCTTTCTTT	CACSSFYAGLGTEAFF
TRBD1	TRBV12-3/TRBV12-4	TRBJ2-1	few	TGTGCCAGCAACCCAGGGGGACCTAACAATGAGCAGTTCTTC	CASNPGGPNNEQFF
TRBD1	TRBV4-3	TRBJ2-7	NA	TGCGCCAGTAACCAAGTCACAGGGGCCAGCTCCTACGAGCAGTACTTC	CASNQVTGASSYEQYF
TRBD2	TRBV14	TRBJ2-1	few	TGTGCCAGCAGCCAGTGGCTAGCGGGAGGGCGACCTACAAACCCCTCCTACAATGAGCAGTTCTTC	CASSQWLAGGRPTNPSYNEQFF
NA	TRBV4-3	TRBJ2-3	once	TGCGCCAGCAGCCGGGAATCGGCCACAGATACGCAGTATTTT	CASSRESATDTQYF
NA	TRBV18	TRBJ1-2	NA	TGTGCCAGCTCGCCAGAAGAAGGCTATGGCTACACCTTC	CASSPEEGYGYTF
TRBD1	TRBV7-9	TRBJ1-1	NA	TGTGCCAGCAGCTTATATCCAGGGGGACTCATGAACACTGAAGCTTTCTTT	CASSLYPGGLMNTEAFF
NA	TRBV11-2	TRBJ2-7	NA	TGTGCCAGCGGCCTCTTGATCGCGGAGGAGAACGAGCAGTACTTC	CASGLLIAEENEQYF
NA	TRBV12-1	TRBJ1-2	NA	TGTGTCAGCAGGGTCAGGGGAGGGTATGGCTACACCTTC	CVSRVRGGYGYTF
TRBD2	TRBV6-5	TRBJ2-7	NA	TGTGCCAGCAGTCTTGGGACTAACGCTTACGAGCAGTACTTC	CASSLGTNAYEQYF
NA	TRBV2	TRBJ2-3	few	TGTGCCAGTGGTAGGTCTAGAGTCACAGATACGCAGTATTTT	CASGRSRVTDTQYF
TRBD2	TRBV29-1	TRBJ2-5	many	TGCAGCGCAAGACTAGCGGGAGGAGAGACCCAGTACTTC	CSARLAGGETQYF
NA	TRBV4-1	TRBJ1-6	many	TGCGCCAGCAGCCAAGATCTTTCCCGGAACTCACCCCTCCACTTT	CASSQDLSRNSPLHF
TRBD1	TRBV29-1	TRBJ1-2	many	TGCAGCGTTGATTTAGGAAGCGCAACAGGGGGAGGCTACACCTTC	CSVDLGSATGGGYTF
NA	TRBV6-1	TRBJ2-7	NA	TGTGCCAGCGTGGGGTCGGCGGTGGATGTCCGCGAGCGGTACTTC	CASVGSAVDVRERYF
TRBD1	TRBV28	TRBJ2-5	NA	TGTGCCAGCAGTTTCAGGACAGGGGACCAAGAGACCCAGTACTTC	CASSFRTGDQETQYF
NA	TRBV12-3/TRBV12-4	TRBJ2-2	NA	TGCGCCAGCATCCCGGTGAGACAGGTTAACACCGGGGAGCTGTTTTTT	CASIPVRQVNTGELFF
NA	TRBV29-1	TRBJ2-7	many	TGCAGCGTTTCAGCGGGCCGTTACGAGCAGTACTTC	CSVSAGRYEQYF
NA	TRBV5-1	TRBJ2-2	NA	TGCGCCAGCAGCTTGGGAGGAGTGAACACCGGGGAGCTGTTTTTT	CASSLGGVNTGELFF
TRBD1	TRBV5-1	TRBJ2-7	NA	TGCGCCAGCAGCAAAGGACAGGGAAGGGAGGAGCAGTACTTC	CASSKGQGREEQYF
TRBD2	TRBV5-4	TRBJ2-4	NA	TGTGCCAGCAGCCCACCCCGGGTAGCGGGAAGGCCAAGGGCCAAAAACATTCAGTACTTC	CASSPPRVAGRPRAKNIQYF
NA	TRBV6-5	TRBJ2-7	NA	TGTGCCAGCAGTTACTCGATGGGGACCGCCTCATACGAGCAGTACTTC	CASSYSMGTASYEQYF
NA	TRBV14	TRBJ1-4	NA	TGTGCCAGCAGCCAAGTCGCAGAGTCTAATGAAAAACTGTTTTTT	CASSQVAESNEKLFF
NA	TRBV11-2	TRBJ2-5	NA	TGTGTCAGCAACTCCTCTAGTGCGGTCTTGCGGGAGACCCAGTACTTC	CVSNSSSAVLRETQYF
TRBD1	TRBV5-6	TRBJ1-6	few	TGTGCCAGCAGTCTGGACAGGCCTAATTCACCCCTCCACTTT	CASSLDRPNSPLHF
NA	TRBV6-6	TRBJ2-5	NA	TGTGCCAGCAGTTCCTCTGACTGGGAGACCCAGTACTTC	CASSSSDWETQYF
TRBD2	TRBV4-2	TRBJ2-2	NA	TGTGCCAGTAGCCGAGAGACTAGCGTAGGGTGGGGGGAGCTGTTTTTT	CASSRETSVGWGELFF